One and the same sample provided the 18 T cell receptor beta chains below, sequenced in a study of control samples from healthy donors and cancer patients. Data came from immunoSEQ multiplex PCR; TCRdb stores just in-frame clones and leaves some out. The sample records some 150,000 clones, around 94% being singletons. The material sequenced was PBMCs. The receptors shown here come from a man aged 55 to 69 with colorectal cancer.

The rearrangement joins TRBV5-4 to TRBJ2-6; 8 positions match TRBD1. Germline V lookup: CDR1 SGHNT, CDR2 YYREEE (reference sequence). After removal of 4 bases from V and 0 bases from J, the junction contained 9 bases not matched to a gene. The CDR3 is 18 amino acids. CDR3 bases: TGTGCCAGCAGCCCGAGGGGGACAGGTCGCTCTGGGGCCAACGTCCTGACTTTC. Amino acid sequence: CASSPRGTGRSGANVLTF.

DNA of the CDR3: TGTGCCAGCGTCCCGGGGACTGGCCCCTACGAGCAGTACTTC. This sequence encodes CASVPGTGPYEQYF. The J gene is TRBJ2-7, the V gene TRBV5-8, with a possible D match to TRBD2 (6 bases). The CDR3 spans 14 residues. Trimming shortened V by 7 bases and J by 2 bases, and 16 bases separated the two germline ends. CDR1 and CDR2 from the germline V gene are SGHTS and YDEGEE.

The chain is built from TRBV10-2 and TRBJ2-1; D might be TRBD2 (6 bases). The V gene's germline CDR1 is WSHSY and CDR2 SAAADI. This CDR3 is 14 amino acids long. V lost 3 bases, J lost 6 bases, and 12 bases lay in between. CDR3 sequence: CASSELGEVNEQFF. Written as DNA, the CDR3 is TGCGCCAGCAGTGAACTGGGGGAGGTCAATGAGCAGTTCTTC.

The chain combines TRBV6-6 with TRBJ1-1; no clear D. Germline V gives CDR1 MNHNY, CDR2 SVGAGI (reference sequence). CDR3 length equals 13 residues. V shed 5 bases and J shed 0 bases, with 7 bases lying between them. The CDR3 coding sequence is TGTGCCAGCAGTCCACCCATGAACACTGAAGCTTTCTTT. Translating it yields CASSPPMNTEAFF.

The gene calls are TRBV11-2 and TRBJ1-2; tentatively, D is TRBD1 (5 bases). This CDR3 contains 15 residues. V was trimmed by 5 bases and J by 5 bases, leaving 18 bases between them. Germline V gives CDR1 SGHAT, CDR2 FQNNGV. In DNA form, the CDR3 reads TGTGCCAGCAGCCCGGGGGGGAGGGGTTCTTATGGCTACACCTTC. Its translation: CASSPGGRGSYGYTF. Based on the CDR3 plus reference TRBV11-2 and TRBJ1-2, the full variable domain is EAGVAQSPRYKIIEKRQSVAFWCNPISGHATLYWYQQILGQGPKLLIQFQNNGVVDDSQLPKDRFSAERLKGVDSTLKIQPAKLEDSAVYLCASSPGGRGSYGYTFGSGTRLTVV.

This chain joins TRBV6-2 or TRBV6-3 and TRBJ2-7, with D tentatively TRBD1 (5 bases). Germline values: CDR1 MNHEY, CDR2 SVGEGT. The CDR3 spans 16 residues. Deletions cut 5 bases from V and 5 bases from J, with 22 bases between. CDR3 sequence reads: CASSRPWARAFHEQYF. The CDR3 DNA reads as TGTGCCAGCAGTCGACCGTGGGCCAGGGCATTCCACGAGCAGTACTTC.

The chain is built from TRBV4-2 and TRBJ2-7, with D possibly matching TRBD1 (7 bases). The CDR3 is made up of 14 amino acids. Trimming cost V 4 bases and J 2 bases, with 12 bases left between them. CDR1 LGHNA and CDR2 YNFKEQ come from the germline V gene. The CDR3 region has the DNA TGTGCCAGCAGCCCTCAGGGGGGCGCCTACGAGCAGTACTTC. Translation: CASSPQGGAYEQYF.

CDR3 sequence: CASSQDELASVYTQYF. The CDR3 DNA is TGTGCCAGCAGCCAAGATGAGTTGGCTAGCGTATATACGCAGTATTTT. V usage is TRBV3-1 (or the pseudogene TRBV3-2) and J usage is TRBJ2-3, with a possible D match to TRBD2 (6 bases). Germline V gives CDR1 LGHDT, CDR2 YNNKEL (reference sequence). The CDR3 loop spans 16 amino acids. The V and J ends lost 0 bases and 7 bases respectively, with 17 bases between them.

The CDR3, as DNA: TGTGCCAGCAGTCCTTCGACTCGGGGGAACACTGAAGCTTTCTTT. The encoded protein is CASSPSTRGNTEAFF. The rearrangement uses TRBV2 and TRBJ1-1; no clear D. The CDR3 consists of 15 residues. The V gene lost 5 bases and the J gene lost 1 base, with 14 bases spanning the gap. Germline V CDR1 and CDR2: SNHLY, FYNNEI.

The chain employs TRBV5-1 and TRBJ2-1; TRBD2 matches 8 bases. The CDR3 extends over 17 amino acids. Germline V gene lookup returns CDR1 SGHRS and CDR2 YFSETQ. The J segment lost 0 bases and the V segment lost 2 bases, leaving 7 bases of the junction unmatched. DNA for the CDR3: TGCGCCAGCAGCTTAAATAGCGGGGAGAGCTCCTACAATGAGCAGTTCTTC. Amino acid sequence: CASSLNSGESSYNEQFF.

The gene calls are TRBV4-1 and TRBJ2-5; D is ambiguous. CDR1 and CDR2 (germline): MGHRA, YSYEKL. V shed 5 bases and J shed 5 bases, with 27 bases lying between them. The CDR3 sequence is 18 residues long. The CDR3 DNA is TGCGCCAGCAGCAAGAGTATTCCCCGTCTAAGTAGTGGGGAGACCCAGTACTTC. Translating it yields CASSKSIPRLSSGETQYF.

This chain uses TRBV30 with TRBJ2-3; 7 bases are shared with TRBD2. V lost 3 bases and J lost 1; bases outside the gene matches: 7. The CDR3 has 15 residues. From germline, CDR1 is GTSNPN and CDR2 SVGIG (reference sequence). DNA of the CDR3: TGTGCCTGGAGCAATAGCGGGTACCGCACAGATACGCAGTATTTT. This encodes CAWSNSGYRTDTQYF.

The chain recombines TRBV14 with TRBJ1-1; D unresolved. Germline V gene sequence: CDR1 SGHDN, CDR2 FVKESK. V was trimmed by 0 bases and J by 10 bases, leaving 12 bases between them. There are 13 residues in the CDR3. This CDR3 reads CASSQEPGYGAFF. Written as DNA, the CDR3 is TGTGCCAGCAGCCAAGAGCCCGGATACGGAGCTTTCTTT. Using reference TRBV14 and TRBJ1-1 for the parts outside the CDR3, the full variable domain is EAGVTQFPSHSVIEKGQTVTLRCDPISGHDNLYWYRRVMGKEIKFLLHFVKESKQDESGMPNNRFLAERTGGTYSTLKVQPAELEDSGVYFCASSQEPGYGAFFGQGTRLTVV.

The chain has TRBV20-1 and TRBJ2-1; the D call may be TRBD1 or TRBD2 (5 bases each). Germline assignment: CDR1 DFQATT and CDR2 SNEGSKA (reference sequence). This CDR3 region has 13 residues. V was cut by 3 bases and J by 5 bases, with 11 bases left in between. This CDR3 is CSASRGVNNEQFF. CDR3 DNA: TGCAGTGCTAGTCGAGGGGTTAACAATGAGCAGTTCTTC.

J is TRBJ1-5 and V is TRBV2; D might be TRBD1 (5 bases). Germline V gives CDR1 SNHLY, CDR2 FYNNEI. V was shortened by 6 bases and J by 4 bases, with 13 bases between the two germline ends. CDR3 length equals 14 residues. The CDR3 sequence is CASSRDGENQPQHF. The CDR3 bases are TGTGCCAGCAGCCGGGACGGCGAAAATCAGCCCCAGCATTTT.

This chain connects TRBV29-1 to TRBJ1-3; D gene unclear. Per germline, CDR1 SQVTM and CDR2 ANQGSEA. The CDR3 runs to 13 residues. V was clipped by 4 bases and J by 4 bases, with 11 bases between them. The CDR3 bases are TGCAGCGTTGTTGGCCGACCGGGAAACACCATATATTTT. This translates into CSVVGRPGNTIYF.

The chain links TRBV18 to TRBJ1-2; 7 bases are a match to TRBD1. CDR1 is KGHSH, CDR2 LQKENI, per germline. Losses at the gene ends were 0 bases for V and 1 base for J; bases not matched to a gene: 5. This CDR3 is built from 16 residues. The CDR3, as DNA: TGTGCCAGCTCACCACCGCAGGGGGATCATAACTATGGCTACACCTTC. Its protein product is CASSPPQGDHNYGYTF.

With respect to this clone: Other nucleotide sequences in the sample specify the same CDR3. The V gene is TRBV4-2, the J gene TRBJ2-5, with D possibly called TRBD1 or TRBD2 (7 bases each). Per germline, CDR1 LGHNA and CDR2 YNFKEQ. This CDR3 is 14 amino acids long. V lost 1 base to trimming and J lost 5 bases, with 11 bases between them. The CDR3 sequence is CASSQGQGGETQYF. CDR3 DNA sequence: TGTGCCAGCAGCCAAGGACAGGGAGGGGAGACCCAGTACTTC.